A single sample is the source of the 2 T cell receptor beta chains below, sequenced in a study of cytomegalovirus exposure and HLA in healthy donors. TCRdb keeps only in-frame clones here, not all; method: immunoSEQ multiplex PCR. The sample consists of 120,000 or so clones, roughly 89% of them appearing once. The sequenced sample consisted of PBMCs. The receptors derive from a young woman in good health and CMV-seronegative.

The table lists this clone with a count of one. As DNA, the CDR3 is TGTGCCAGCAGCCCCAGTTTTCAGCGGGCCACAGATACGCAGTATTTT. It is translated as CASSPSFQRATDTQYF. The V call is TRBV7-2, the J call TRBJ2-3, with D tentatively TRBD2 (6 bases). The germline CDR1 and CDR2 sequences are SGHTA and FQGNSA. V lost 5 bases to trimming and J lost 2 bases, with 17 bases between them. This CDR3 spans 16 amino acids.

The rearrangement links TRBV6-5 to TRBJ2-1; TRBD1 aligns across 11 bases. This CDR3 region has 14 residues. Germline V CDR1 and CDR2: MNHEY, SVGAGI. V lost 2 bases to trimming and J lost 9 bases; unmatched junction nucleotides: 3. In DNA, the CDR3 is TGTGCCAGCAGTTACGGGACAGGGGGTTTTGAGCAGTTCTTC. Its protein product is CASSYGTGGFEQFF.